The entry below gives a single T cell receptor beta chain sequence along with its context. Its cognate antigen is unknown. Germline CDR1 reads MGHRA; CDR2 reads YSYEKL. The junction had 4 bases not matched to a gene; V was cut back by 0 bases and J by 2 bases. The CDR3 has 15 residues. This record comes from a study of OX40 agonist ivuxolimab in advanced cancers. Across the study: A mean age of approximately 60 years, range about 20 to 79, was recorded, and roughly 80% were male. Study-level points and caveats: Dose levels from 0.1 to 3.0 mg/kg saw CD4+ and CD8+ blood T cells expand clonally by week 6.

Sampled blood was obtained at baseline, cycle 4 day 1, and cycle 7 day 1. Method: immunoSEQ multiplex PCR; TCRdb's copy keeps in-frame clones and lacks some. Of under 70,000 clones listed, around 87% are singletons. The receptor comes from an adult with an advanced solid tumor such as melanoma, head and neck, liver or kidney cancer. The chain combines TRBV4-1 with TRBJ2-7; 7 bases map to TRBD1. This sample comprised CD4+ or CD8+ T cells sorted from blood, obtained in a trial of the OX40 agonist ivuxolimab. In DNA form, the CDR3 reads TGCGCCAGCAGCCAAGAGACAGGGTATGCCTACGAGCAGTACTTC. As protein: CASSQETGYAYEQYF.